This TCR beta chain was recovered during a study of blood T cell repertoires in COVID-19. The wider study: The United States, Italy and Spain provided the acute and convalescent COVID-19 samples. Nucleic acid was either cDNA or gDNA, and it came from T cells, B-cell-depleted T cells, or PBMCs.

The authors' processing: How many nucleated cells were present was estimated from reference gene primer amplification. Clones were sequenced by immunoSEQ multiplex PCR, and TCRdb holds only the in-frame ones, with some missing. V, J and clone size derive from that table, while D and trimming were established from the DNA sequence. The sample lists about 100,000 clones, around 87% occurring once. This CDR3 has 17 amino acids. Germline values: CDR1 MDHEN, CDR2 SYDVKM. The V segment lost 5 bases and the J segment 6 bases; nucleotides outside the gene matches: 11. Sequencing was carried out using peripheral blood. The clonotype originates from a man aged 45 to 65 with active or convalescent COVID-19. The chain combines TRBV28 with TRBJ1-6; the match to TRBD1 covers 9 bases. The CDR3 nucleotides are TGTGCCAGCAGTAGCCCTTATACAGGGGGCTTTAATTCACCCCTCCACTTT. Protein product: CASSSPYTGGFNSPLHF. The full variable domain, completed using reference TRBV28 and TRBJ1-6, is DVKVTQSSRYLVKRTGEKVFLECVQDMDHENMFWYRQDPGLGLRLIYFSYDVKMKEKGDIPEGYSVSREKKERFSLILESASTNQTSMYLCASSSPYTGGFNSPLHFGNGTRLTVT.